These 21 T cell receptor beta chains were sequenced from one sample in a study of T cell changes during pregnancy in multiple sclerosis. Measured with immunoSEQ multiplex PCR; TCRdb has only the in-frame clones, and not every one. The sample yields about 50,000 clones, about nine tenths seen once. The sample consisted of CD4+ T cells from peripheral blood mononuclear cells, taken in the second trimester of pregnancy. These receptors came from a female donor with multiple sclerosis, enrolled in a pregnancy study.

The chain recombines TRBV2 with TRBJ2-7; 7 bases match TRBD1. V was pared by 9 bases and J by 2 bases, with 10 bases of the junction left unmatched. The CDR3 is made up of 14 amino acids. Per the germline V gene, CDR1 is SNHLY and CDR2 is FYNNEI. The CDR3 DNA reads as TGTGCCAGTCTTTACGACAGGGCGACCTACGAGCAGTACTTC. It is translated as CASLYDRATYEQYF.

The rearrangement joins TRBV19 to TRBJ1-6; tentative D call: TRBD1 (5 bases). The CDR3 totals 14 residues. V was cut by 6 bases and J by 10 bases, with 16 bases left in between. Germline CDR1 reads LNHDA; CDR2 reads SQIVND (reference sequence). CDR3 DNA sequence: TGTGCCAGTAGATCAGTCGGGGGAGAATCACCCCTCCACTTT. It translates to CASRSVGGESPLHF. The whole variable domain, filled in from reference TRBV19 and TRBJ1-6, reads DGGITQSPKYLFRKEGQNVTLSCEQNLNHDAMYWYRQDPGQGLRLIYYSQIVNDFQKGDIAEGYSVSREKKESFPLTVTSAQKNPTAFYLCASRSVGGESPLHFGNGTRLTVT.

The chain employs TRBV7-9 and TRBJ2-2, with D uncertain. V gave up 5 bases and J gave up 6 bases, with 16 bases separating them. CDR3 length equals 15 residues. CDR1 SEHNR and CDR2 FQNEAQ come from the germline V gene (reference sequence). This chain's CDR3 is CASSHPNRRPGELFF. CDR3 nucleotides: TGTGCCAGCAGCCATCCGAACAGACGTCCCGGGGAGCTGTTTTTT.

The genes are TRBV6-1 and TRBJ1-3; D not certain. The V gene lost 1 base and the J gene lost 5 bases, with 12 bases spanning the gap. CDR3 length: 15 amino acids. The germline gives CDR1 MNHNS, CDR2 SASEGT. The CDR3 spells CASSEGSASRNTIYF. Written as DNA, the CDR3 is TGTGCCAGCAGTGAAGGTAGCGCATCTCGAAACACCATATATTTT.

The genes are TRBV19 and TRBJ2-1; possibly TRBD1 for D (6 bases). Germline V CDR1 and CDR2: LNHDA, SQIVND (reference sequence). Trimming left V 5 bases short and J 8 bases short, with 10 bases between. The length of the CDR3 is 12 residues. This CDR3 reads CASSQGNHEQFF. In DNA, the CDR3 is TGTGCCAGTAGTCAGGGGAACCATGAGCAGTTCTTC.

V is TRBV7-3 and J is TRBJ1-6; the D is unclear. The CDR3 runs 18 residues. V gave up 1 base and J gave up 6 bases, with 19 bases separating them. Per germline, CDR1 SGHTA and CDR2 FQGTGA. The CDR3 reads CASSLKGHPGMSNSPLHF. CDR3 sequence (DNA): TGTGCCAGCAGCTTAAAAGGTCATCCGGGGATGAGTAATTCACCCCTCCACTTT.

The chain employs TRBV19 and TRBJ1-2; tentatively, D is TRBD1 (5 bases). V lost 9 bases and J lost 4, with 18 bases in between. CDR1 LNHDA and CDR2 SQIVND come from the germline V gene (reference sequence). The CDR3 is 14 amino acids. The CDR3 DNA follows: TGTGCCAGCAGGGTGGGGCAGGCGATCTATGGCTACACCTTC. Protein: CASRVGQAIYGYTF.

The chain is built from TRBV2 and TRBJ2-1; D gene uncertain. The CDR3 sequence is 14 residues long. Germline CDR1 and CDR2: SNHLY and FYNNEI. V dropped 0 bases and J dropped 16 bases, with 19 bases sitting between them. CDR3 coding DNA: TGTGCCAGCAGTGAAGCGCTTCTGAGGCTGGCCCTCTTCTTC. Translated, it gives CASSEALLRLALFF.

The CDR3 region has the DNA TGTGCCAGCAGGGTAGCGGTGGCGGCCCGGGAGACCCAGTACTTC. Translation gives CASRVAVAARETQYF. This chain joins TRBV27 and TRBJ2-5, with D maybe TRBD2 (6 bases). This CDR3 comprises 15 residues. Germline CDR1 reads MNHEY; CDR2 reads SMNVEV (reference sequence). V lost 6 bases and J lost 5, with 19 bases in between.

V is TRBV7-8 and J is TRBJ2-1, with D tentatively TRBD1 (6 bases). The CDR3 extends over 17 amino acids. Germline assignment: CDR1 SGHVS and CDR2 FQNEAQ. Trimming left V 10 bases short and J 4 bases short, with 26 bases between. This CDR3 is CAITAVKGVPRYNEQFF. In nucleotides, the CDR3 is TGTGCCATAACGGCCGTAAAGGGGGTCCCAAGGTACAATGAGCAGTTCTTC.

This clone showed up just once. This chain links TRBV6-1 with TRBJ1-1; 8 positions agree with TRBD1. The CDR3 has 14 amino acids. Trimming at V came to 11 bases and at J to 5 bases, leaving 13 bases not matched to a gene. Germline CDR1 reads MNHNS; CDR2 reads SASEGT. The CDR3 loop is CAGQKMTGDTEAFF. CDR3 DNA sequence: TGTGCCGGCCAAAAAATGACAGGGGATACTGAAGCTTTCTTT.

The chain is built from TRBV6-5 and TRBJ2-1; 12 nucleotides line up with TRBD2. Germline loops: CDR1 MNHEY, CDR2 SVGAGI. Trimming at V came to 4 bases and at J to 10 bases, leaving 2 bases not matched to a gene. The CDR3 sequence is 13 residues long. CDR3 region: CASSSGLAGEQFF. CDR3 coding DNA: TGTGCCAGCAGTTCCGGACTAGCGGGGGAGCAGTTCTTC.

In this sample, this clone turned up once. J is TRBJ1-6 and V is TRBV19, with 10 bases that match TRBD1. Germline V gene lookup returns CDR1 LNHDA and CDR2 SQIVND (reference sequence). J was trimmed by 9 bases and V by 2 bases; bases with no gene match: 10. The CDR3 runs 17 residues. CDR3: CASSILVGQGVVSPLHF. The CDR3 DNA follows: TGTGCCAGTAGTATACTCGTCGGACAGGGGGTTGTTTCACCCCTCCACTTT.

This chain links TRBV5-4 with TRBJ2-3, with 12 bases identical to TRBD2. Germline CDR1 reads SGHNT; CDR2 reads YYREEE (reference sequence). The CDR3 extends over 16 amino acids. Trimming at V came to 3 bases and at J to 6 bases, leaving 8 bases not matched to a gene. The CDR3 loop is CASSSRTSGVADTQYF. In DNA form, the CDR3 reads TGTGCCAGCAGCTCCCGGACTAGCGGGGTGGCGGATACGCAGTATTTT.

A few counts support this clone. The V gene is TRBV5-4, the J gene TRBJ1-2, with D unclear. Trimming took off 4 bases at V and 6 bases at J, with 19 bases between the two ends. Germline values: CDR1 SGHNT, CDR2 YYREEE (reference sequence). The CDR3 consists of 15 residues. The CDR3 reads CASSPALGSRHGYTF. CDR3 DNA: TGTGCCAGCAGCCCGGCCCTCGGGAGTCGACATGGCTACACCTTC.

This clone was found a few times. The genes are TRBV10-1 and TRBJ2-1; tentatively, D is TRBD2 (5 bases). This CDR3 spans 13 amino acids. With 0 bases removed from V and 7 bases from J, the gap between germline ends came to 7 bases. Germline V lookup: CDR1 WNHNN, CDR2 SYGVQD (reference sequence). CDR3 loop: CASSESPGNEQFF. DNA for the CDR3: TGCGCCAGCAGTGAGTCGCCGGGGAATGAGCAGTTCTTC.

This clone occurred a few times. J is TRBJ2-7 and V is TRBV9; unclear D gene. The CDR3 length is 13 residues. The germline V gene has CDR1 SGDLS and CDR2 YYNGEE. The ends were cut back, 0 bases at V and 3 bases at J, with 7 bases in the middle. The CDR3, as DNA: TGTGCCAGCAGCGTAGTTCCGGGCTACGAGCAGTACTTC. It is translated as CASSVVPGYEQYF. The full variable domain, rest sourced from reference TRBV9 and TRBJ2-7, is DSGVTQTPKHLITATGQRVTLRCSPRSGDLSVYWYQQSLDQGLQFLIQYYNGEERAKGNILERFSAQQFPDLHSELNLSSLELGDSALYFCASSVVPGYEQYFGPGTRLTVT.

The CDR3 coding sequence is TGTGCCAGCAGCGTAGCCGGGAGGGGGTACGAGCAGTACTTC. Residues: CASSVAGRGYEQYF. The chain recombines TRBV9 with TRBJ2-7, with 8 bases that match TRBD2. Germline values: CDR1 SGDLS, CDR2 YYNGEE. The CDR3 totals 14 residues. V dropped 0 bases and J dropped 4; count of bases not matched to a gene: 3.

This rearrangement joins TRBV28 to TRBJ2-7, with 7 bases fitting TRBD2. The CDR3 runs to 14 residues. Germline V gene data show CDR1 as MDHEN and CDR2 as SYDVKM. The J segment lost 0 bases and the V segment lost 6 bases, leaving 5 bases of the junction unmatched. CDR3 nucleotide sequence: TGTGCCAGCAGGGGGGGGACTATCTCCTACGAGCAGTACTTC. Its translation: CASRGGTISYEQYF.

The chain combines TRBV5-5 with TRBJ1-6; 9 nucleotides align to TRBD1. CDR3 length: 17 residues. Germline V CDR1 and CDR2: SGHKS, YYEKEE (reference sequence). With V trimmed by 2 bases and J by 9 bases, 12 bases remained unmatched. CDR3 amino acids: CASSFSDRDRVFSPLHF. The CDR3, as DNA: TGTGCCAGCAGCTTCTCCGACCGGGACAGGGTGTTTTCACCCCTCCACTTT.

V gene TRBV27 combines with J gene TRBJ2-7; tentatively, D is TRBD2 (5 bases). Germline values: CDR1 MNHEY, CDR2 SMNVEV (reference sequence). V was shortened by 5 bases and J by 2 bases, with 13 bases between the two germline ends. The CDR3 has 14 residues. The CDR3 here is CASSPIAAAYEQYF. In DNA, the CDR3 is TGTGCCAGCAGTCCGATAGCAGCGGCCTACGAGCAGTACTTC.